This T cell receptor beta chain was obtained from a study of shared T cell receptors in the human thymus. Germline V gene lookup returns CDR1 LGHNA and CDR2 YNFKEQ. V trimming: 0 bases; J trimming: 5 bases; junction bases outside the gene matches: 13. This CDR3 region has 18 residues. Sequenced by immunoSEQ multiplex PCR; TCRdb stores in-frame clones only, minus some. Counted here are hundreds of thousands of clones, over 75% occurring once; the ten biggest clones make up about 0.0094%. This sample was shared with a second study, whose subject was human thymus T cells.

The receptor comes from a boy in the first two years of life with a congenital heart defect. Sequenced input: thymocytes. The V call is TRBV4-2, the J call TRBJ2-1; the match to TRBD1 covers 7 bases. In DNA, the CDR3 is TGTGCCAGCAGCCAAGATCCAGGGGGAAAACTATCGAACAATGAGCAGTTCTTC. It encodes CASSQDPGGKLSNNEQFF.